Each of the 23 T cell receptor beta chains below was sequenced from the same sample in a study of blood T cell repertoires in COVID-19. Generated by immunoSEQ multiplex PCR, the TCRdb table keeps only in-frame clones and is missing some. Here the sample spans 110,000 to 150,000 clones, 75% to 85% being singletons. Sequenced sample: peripheral blood. The receptors were gathered from a woman of 80 years or more with acute or convalescent COVID-19.

The chain joins TRBV11-2 to TRBJ1-2; D ambiguous. Trimming removed 0 bases at V and 8 bases at J, with 13 bases between. Germline-derived CDR1 and CDR2 are SGHAT and FQNNGV. The CDR3 sequence is 14 residues long. As DNA, the CDR3 is TGTGCCAGCAGCTTAGACTCGGGTCACAAAGGCTACACCTTC. Protein sequence: CASSLDSGHKGYTF.

This clone was seen once. The chain has TRBV27 and TRBJ1-5, with D hard to call. The germline CDR1 and CDR2 sequences are MNHEY and SMNVEV (reference sequence). CDR3 length: 14 residues. V was trimmed by 3 bases and J by 3 bases, leaving 9 bases between them. The CDR3 sequence is CASSFGGSNQPQHF. The CDR3 region has the DNA TGTGCCAGCAGTTTTGGAGGGTCCAATCAGCCCCAGCATTTT.

The genes are TRBV28 and TRBJ2-7; possibly TRBD1 for D (8 bases). The CDR3 contains 14 residues. The germline CDR1 and CDR2 sequences are MDHEN and SYDVKM. The V and J ends lost 6 bases and 7 bases respectively, with 19 bases between them. CDR3 DNA: TGTGCCAGCAGGGGGGGGCGCAGGGGGCGTGAGCAGTACTTC. Protein sequence: CASRGGRRGREQYF.

The V gene is TRBV2, the J gene TRBJ2-5, with 7 bases lining up with TRBD2. CDR1 and CDR2 from the germline V gene are SNHLY and FYNNEI. V was pared by 6 bases and J by 0 bases, with 22 bases of the junction left unmatched. The CDR3 is 20 amino acids. The CDR3 reads CASSPTVQRGGDAYQETQYF. The CDR3 nucleotides are TGTGCCAGCAGCCCGACAGTCCAGCGGGGAGGGGACGCGTACCAAGAGACCCAGTACTTC.

The V call is TRBV3-1 (or the pseudogene TRBV3-2), the J call TRBJ2-1; TRBD2 matches 8 bases. Germline V gene sequence: CDR1 LGHDT, CDR2 YNNKEL (reference sequence). With 3 bases clipped from V and 9 bases from J, the junction kept 22 bases outside the gene matches. The CDR3 is 19 amino acids. CDR3 sequence reads: CASSQRTLHSGNGPIEQFF. CDR3 DNA: TGTGCCAGCAGCCAGAGAACCCTTCATAGCGGGAATGGCCCCATTGAGCAGTTCTTC.

This rearrangement joins TRBV27 to TRBJ2-2; the match to TRBD1 covers 11 bases. There are 16 residues in the CDR3. The germline V gene has CDR1 MNHEY and CDR2 SMNVEV (reference sequence). With 4 bases clipped from V and 4 bases from J, the junction kept 5 bases outside the gene matches. CDR3 sequence: CASSSAGTGGTGELFF. The CDR3 DNA reads TGTGCCAGCAGTTCCGCCGGGACAGGGGGCACCGGGGAGCTGTTTTTT.

This chain links TRBV5-1 with TRBJ2-7; D is possibly TRBD1 (6 bases). The germline V and J ends were trimmed by 2 bases and 2 bases, with 11 bases remaining between them. Germline V gives CDR1 SGHRS, CDR2 YFSETQ. The CDR3 extends over 14 amino acids. Here the CDR3 reads CASSFFSGAYEQYF. The CDR3 DNA reads as TGCGCCAGCAGCTTTTTTTCAGGGGCCTACGAGCAGTACTTC.

This chain links TRBV10-3 with TRBJ1-1, with TRBD1 as a possible D gene (6 bases). V lost 2 bases and J 11 bases, leaving 21 bases between the germline ends. CDR3 length: 15 amino acids. Germline assignment: CDR1 ENHRY and CDR2 SYGVKD. This CDR3 is CAISEGVGATRGAFF. The CDR3 coding sequence is TGTGCCATCAGTGAGGGTGTGGGGGCCACAAGGGGGGCTTTCTTT.

The gene calls are TRBV7-8 and TRBJ2-1; D is possibly TRBD2 (5 bases). V dropped 5 bases and J dropped 3 bases, with 14 bases sitting between them. CDR1 and CDR2 (germline): SGHVS, FQNEAQ. There are 15 residues in the CDR3. The CDR3 DNA reads TGTGCCAGCAGCCCTCTTCCGGGATACTACAATGAGCAGTTCTTC. It yields the protein CASSPLPGYYNEQFF.

Only a few counts were recorded for this clone. As DNA, the CDR3 is TGTGCCAGCAGCCAAGATTGGGCCAGCCCAGGGGGCTACACCTTC. It encodes CASSQDWASPGGYTF. The chain uses TRBV4-2 and TRBJ1-2; possibly TRBD1 for D (5 bases). The CDR3 consists of 15 residues. V was pared by 0 bases and J by 8 bases, with 16 bases between. The V gene's germline CDR1 is LGHNA and CDR2 YNFKEQ.

V is TRBV5-6 and J is TRBJ2-7; maybe TRBD1 (6 bases). CDR1 and CDR2 from the germline V gene are SGHDT and YYEEEE. The CDR3 length is 15 residues. Trimming cost V 1 base and J 3 bases, with 14 bases left between them. The CDR3 region is CASSLTQGLLYEQYF. DNA of the CDR3: TGTGCCAGCAGCTTGACACAGGGTTTACTCTACGAGCAGTACTTC.

The chain uses TRBV6-5 and TRBJ1-4; TRBD1 is a possible D gene (6 bases). Trimming cost V 6 bases and J 0 bases, with 8 bases left between them. The CDR3 is 14 residues long. Germline V gene sequence: CDR1 MNHEY, CDR2 SVGAGI. The CDR3 DNA is TGTGCCAGCAGGGACAGCGCAACTAATGAAAAACTGTTTTTT. Protein product: CASRDSATNEKLFF.

V is TRBV5-6 and J is TRBJ1-1; no clear D. Deletions cut 0 bases from V and 1 base from J, with 4 bases between. This CDR3 contains 13 residues. Per germline, CDR1 SGHDT and CDR2 YYEEEE. CDR3: CASSLEANTEAFF. The CDR3 nucleotides read TGTGCCAGCAGCTTGGAAGCGAACACTGAAGCTTTCTTT.

This clone has only a few counts. The chain combines TRBV7-3 with TRBJ1-1; D remains ambiguous. Trimming removed 4 bases from V and 4 bases from J, with 10 bases in between. The CDR3 totals 13 residues. The germline V gene encodes CDR1 SGHTA and CDR2 FQGTGA. The CDR3: CASSSYRGTEAFF. The DNA for the CDR3 is TGTGCCAGCAGCTCTTATCGGGGCACTGAAGCTTTCTTT. Drawing the rest from reference TRBV7-3 and TRBJ1-1, the complete variable domain is GAGVSQTPSNKVTEKGKYVELRCDPISGHTALYWYRQSLGQGPEFLIYFQGTGAADDSGLPNDRFFAVRPEGSVSTLKIQRTERGDSAVYLCASSSYRGTEAFFGQGTRLTVV.

V usage is TRBV10-3 and J usage is TRBJ2-3; 7 bases agree with TRBD2. Germline CDR1 ENHRY, CDR2 SYGVKD. V gave up 3 bases and J gave up 1 base; unmatched junction bases: 4. This CDR3 contains 15 residues. The CDR3 nucleotides are TGTGCCATCAGTGAAGCCAGCGGGGGCACAGATACGCAGTATTTT. Translated: CAISEASGGTDTQYF.

The V gene is TRBV9, the J gene TRBJ2-1; 9 bases are a match to TRBD2. The trim removed 0 bases at V and 9 bases at J, leaving 1 base unmatched. Germline CDR1 SGDLS, CDR2 YYNGEE. The CDR3 consists of 13 residues. CDR3 protein: CASSVASGIEQFF. The CDR3 DNA reads TGTGCCAGCAGCGTAGCTAGCGGGATTGAGCAGTTCTTC.

The chain carries TRBV5-8 and TRBJ1-6, with TRBD1 matching 8 bases. Germline CDR1 reads SGHTS; CDR2 reads YDEGEE. CDR3 length: 14 amino acids. The V segment lost 5 bases and the J segment 9 bases; nucleotides outside the gene matches: 7. CDR3 in amino acids: CASSQQGEGSPLHF. As DNA, the CDR3 is TGTGCCAGCAGTCAACAGGGGGAGGGTTCACCCCTCCACTTT. Looking up the rest from reference TRBV5-8 and TRBJ1-6 gives the full variable domain: EAGVTQSPTHLIKTRGQQATLRCSPISGHTSVYWYQQALGLGLQFLLWYDEGEERNRGNFPPRFSGRQFPNYSSELNVNALELEDSALYLCASSQQGEGSPLHFGNGTRLTVT.

This clone occurred once. This chain joins TRBV28 and TRBJ2-7, with D perhaps TRBD1 (5 bases). CDR3 length: 14 amino acids. Germline lookup yields CDR1 MDHEN and CDR2 SYDVKM. V lost 4 bases and J lost 3, with 13 bases in between. CDR3 protein: CASSSEQVNYEQYF. CDR3 DNA sequence: TGTGCCAGCAGTTCGGAACAGGTGAACTACGAGCAGTACTTC.

This clone has only a few counts. The gene calls are TRBV5-8 and TRBJ1-1, with D tentatively TRBD1 (6 bases). CDR1 and CDR2 (germline): SGHTS, YDEGEE. The CDR3 covers 14 residues. The V end lost 5 bases, the J end lost 0 bases, and 11 bases lay between the germline ends. The CDR3 DNA reads TGTGCCAGCAGACCAGGGGAAATGAACACTGAAGCTTTCTTT. The encoded protein is CASRPGEMNTEAFF.

This chain connects TRBV7-9 to TRBJ2-5, with D possibly being TRBD2 (5 bases). The germline CDR1 and CDR2 sequences are SEHNR and FQNEAQ (reference sequence). V was trimmed by 1 base and J by 5 bases, leaving 14 bases between them. The CDR3 is made up of 15 amino acids. The CDR3 nucleotides are TGTGCCAGCAGCTTAGTTCGAGGGATATTTGAGACCCAGTACTTC. Its translation is CASSLVRGIFETQYF.

The rearrangement joins TRBV28 to TRBJ1-3; D unclear. In germline, CDR1 is MDHEN, CDR2 SYDVKM. The V and J ends lost 8 bases and 0 bases respectively, with 11 bases between them. The length of the CDR3 is 14 residues. DNA of the CDR3: TGTGCCAGCGGCAGGCAACGCTCTGGAAACACCATATATTTT. This encodes CASGRQRSGNTIYF. Based on the CDR3 plus reference TRBV28 and TRBJ1-3, the full variable domain is DVKVTQSSRYLVKRTGEKVFLECVQDMDHENMFWYRQDPGLGLRLIYFSYDVKMKEKGDIPEGYSVSREKKERFSLILESASTNQTSMYLCASGRQRSGNTIYFGEGSWLTVV.

V usage is TRBV28 and J usage is TRBJ2-3; D possibly corresponds to TRBD2 (6 bases). With 3 bases removed from V and 4 bases from J, the gap between germline ends came to 14 bases. The CDR3 spans 15 residues. Germline CDR1 reads MDHEN; CDR2 reads SYDVKM. As DNA, the CDR3 is TGTGCCAGCAGTTTTCCGCTAGGAGGGTCAGATACGCAGTATTTT. This encodes CASSFPLGGSDTQYF.

This clone occurred once. The CDR3 protein is CASRGQVRSYEQYF. The CDR3 DNA reads TGTGCCAGCAGGGGACAGGTTCGCTCCTACGAGCAGTACTTC. The chain carries TRBV27 and TRBJ2-7; 8 bases align to TRBD1. CDR3 size: 14 residues. The germline gives CDR1 MNHEY, CDR2 SMNVEV (reference sequence). With V trimmed by 6 bases and J by 0 bases, 4 bases remained unmatched.